This entry describes one T cell receptor (beta chain). Its antigen is undetermined. Some clones are missing from TCRdb's copy, which holds only in-frame ones; the method was immunoSEQ multiplex PCR. This sample has around 640,000 clones, with around 96% found just once. The data stem from a study of shared clonotypes between healthy human individuals. CDR3 length: 13 amino acids. Looked up from germline, CDR1 is SEHNR and CDR2 is FQNEAQ (reference sequence). The V gene lost 3 bases and the J gene lost 2 bases, with 7 bases spanning the gap. Terminally differentiated effector memory CD45RA+ cells were excluded from the naive CD8 cells, which were CD45RO-negative and positively selected for CCR7. Study-level findings and limits: In contrast to clonotypes shared by all four donors, non-shared clonotypes had lower generation probabilities. The donor pool, a small one, limited the genetic and exposure-history diversity represented.

The sequence was obtained from a woman aged 25-40 years in good health. The chain recombines TRBV7-9 with TRBJ2-5, with D unclear. The sequencing input was naive CD8+ T cells sorted from blood. The CDR3 sequence: CASSFVGQETQYF. The CDR3 DNA follows: TGTGCCAGCAGCTTCGTTGGTCAAGAGACCCAGTACTTC.